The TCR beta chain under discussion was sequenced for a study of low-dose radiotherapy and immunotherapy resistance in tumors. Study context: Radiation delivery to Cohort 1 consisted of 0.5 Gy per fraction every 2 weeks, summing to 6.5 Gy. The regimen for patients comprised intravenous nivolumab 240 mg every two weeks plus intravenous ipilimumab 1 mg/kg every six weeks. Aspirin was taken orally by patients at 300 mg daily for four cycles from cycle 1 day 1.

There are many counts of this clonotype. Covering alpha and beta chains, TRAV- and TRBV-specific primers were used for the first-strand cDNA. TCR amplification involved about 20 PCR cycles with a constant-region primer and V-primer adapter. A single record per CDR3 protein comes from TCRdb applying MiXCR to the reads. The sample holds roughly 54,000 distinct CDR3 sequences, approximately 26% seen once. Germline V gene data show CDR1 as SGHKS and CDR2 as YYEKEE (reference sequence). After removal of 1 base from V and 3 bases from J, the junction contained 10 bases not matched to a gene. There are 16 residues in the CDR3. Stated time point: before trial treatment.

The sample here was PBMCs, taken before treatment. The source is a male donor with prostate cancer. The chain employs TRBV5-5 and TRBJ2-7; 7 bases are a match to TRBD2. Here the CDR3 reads CASSLRAGEWDYEQYF. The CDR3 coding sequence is TGTGCCAGCAGCTTGAGGGCGGGAGAGTGGGACTACGAGCAGTACTTC. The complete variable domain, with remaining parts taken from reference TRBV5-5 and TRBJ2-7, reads DAGVTQSPTHLIKTRGQQVTLRCSPISGHKSVSWYQQVLGQGPQFIFQYYEKEERGRGNFPDRFSARQFPNYSSELNVNALLLGDSALYLCASSLRAGEWDYEQYFGPGTRLTVT.